The following is a TCR beta chain sequence with its context. The table lists this clone with a count of one. Its binding antigen is unknown. One base away there is no much larger clone; base qualities are not given. This sample was taken from a study of vaccination effects on CD4 cells after COVID-19 (dated by TCRdb to between 2021 and 2024). Regarding the complete study: Each participant received two doses of an mRNA SARS-CoV-2 vaccine, either BNT162b2 or mRNA-1273. A total of 9 to 11 COVID-19 convalescent patients and a handful of SARS-CoV-2-naive healthy vaccine recipients were included in the full study. In the study, cultures from other donors were sequenced using the Oncomine TCR Beta short-read assay on an Illumina iSeq 100. SARS-CoV-2 spike-specific CD4+ TCR repertoires from before and after mRNA vaccination were compared in COVID-19 convalescent patients and in infection-naive vaccine recipients. The study at large found these results: Limitations of the study were the small number of convalescent patients and the absence of early post-infection timepoints. Among healthy vaccine recipients, nearly all vaccine-induced clones were SARS-CoV-2 mono-reactive, and only 1 of 255 was cross-reactive with common cold coronaviruses. Both infection-induced and vaccine-induced clones contracted markedly at late post-vaccination timepoints, which is consistent with waning T cell responses.

To identify antigen-specific CD4+ T cell clonotypes by their expansion, the ViraFEST assay first stimulated PBMC with viral peptide pools and then applied TCR sequencing. After less than 13 days of culture, CD4+ T cells were isolated with the EasySep CD4+ T cell isolation kit. Healthy vaccine recipients had no prior SARS-CoV-2 infection, confirmed by negative nucleocapsid antibodies before and after vaccination. Each well held 2 million to 2.5 million PBMC cultured in IMDM containing approximately 5.3% human AB serum, roughly 9.6 IU/ml IL-2 and gentamicin, along with 8 to 10 ug/ml peptides. Half of the culture medium was replaced with fresh IL-2-containing medium on days 3 and 7. Unless noted otherwise, every peptide stimulation condition was cultured in triplicate wells. Using Ficoll-Paque Plus gradient centrifugation, PBMC were separated from whole blood and then either used fresh or cryopreserved at -140C. The overlapping peptide pools covered the spike proteins of SARS-CoV-2 and of the common cold coronaviruses HCoV-NL63, HCoV-OC43 and HCoV-229E. The QIAamp micro DNA kit was used to extract genomic DNA from the cultured CD4+ T cells.

Libraries came from the immunoSEQ multiplex PCR assay. DNA from the cultured and isolated CD4+ T cells underwent TCR beta CDR3 sequencing. The paper's data handling went like this. The analysis removed non-productive TCR sequences, trimmed reads to the CDR3 region, and retained only CDR3s that were 7 or more amino acids long. The MANAFEST web app was used to pick out antigen-specific clonotypes by comparing their expansion in peptide wells with that in reference cultures. To be called positive, a clone needed expansion at FDR<0.05 compared with the reference and with all other wells, an odds ratio greater than 5, and a frequency greater than 0.1% in two replicate wells. A clonotype was defined as cross-reactive if the clonotype was significantly expanded both in SARS-CoV-2 spike wells and in at least one common cold coronavirus spike condition. CDR3 similarity was assessed by Levenshtein distance with the stringdist R package, and unrooted trees were built with ape in R 3.6.1. TCRdb limited this immuneACCESS table to in-frame rearrangements with V and J called. A share of clones is missing; checked studies link under half to unresolved V genes, and the rest is unexplained. The DNA was the basis for D and trimming; V, J and clone size are from that table. This sample has about 52,000 clones in its table, and just under 80% of those were observed once. The ten biggest clones cover 6% of the sample.

Looking up the germline V gene yields CDR1 SNHLY and CDR2 FYNNEI. A distance of 11 bases separates the germline ends of V and J, which lose 5 bases and 0 bases respectively. Reading from cysteine to phenylalanine, the CDR3 counts 15 amino acids. The DNA shown is the 45-base CDR3, in frame from base 1. The sequence is built from TRBV2 and TRBJ1-5; TRBD1 is a weak D gene call, 5 bases matching. The sequence came from a human donor who received a COVID-19 vaccine. The sample consisted of CD4+ T cells from PBMCs cultured with HCoV-OC43 spike peptides, taken before COVID-19 vaccination. This specimen's cell subset or site label, interpreted: HCoV-OC43 spike overlapping peptide pool stimulation. The CDR3 region reads CASSPRADSNQPQHF. The sequenced DNA is TGTGCCAGCAGTCCCAGGGCAGATAGCAATCAGCCCCAGCATTTT.